Listed below are T cell receptor beta chains from one sample, sequenced in a study of T cell responses to AZD1222 COVID-19 vaccine. The protocol was immunoSEQ multiplex PCR, while the TCRdb copy is restricted to in-frame clones and leaves out a portion. The sample has about 88,000 clones, 85% to 90% seen once; the top ten hold about 3.9%. Sequencing was performed on peripheral blood, taken on day 0 of AZD1222 vaccination. The source is an adult in good health. The CDR3 runs from the conserved cysteine through the conserved F or W. D genes are given only for firm matches. Size is stated for part of the rows, as once, few or many counts, or as a class when the clone is expanded.

d_gene | abundance | j_gene | v_gene | CDR3nt | CDR3aa
. | . | TRBJ2-5 | TRBV18 | TGTGCCAGCTCACCCCCAGGCGGTCTCTTCTCGCAGACCCAGTACTTC | CASSPPGGLFSQTQYF
TRBD1 | . | TRBJ2-1 | TRBV7-2 | TGTGCCAGCAGCTCGGGACAGGGGAGCTCCTACAATGAGCAGTTCTTC | CASSSGQGSSYNEQFF
. | . | TRBJ2-7 | TRBV3-1/TRBV3-2 | TGTGCCAGCAGCCAAGAGCTTGGGACCTACGAGCAGTACTTC | CASSQELGTYEQYF
TRBD1 | few | TRBJ1-2 | TRBV27 | TGTGCCAGCAGCGGCCCGGGGGCAGGGGGTGCTTATGGCTACACCTTC | CASSGPGAGGAYGYTF
. | . | TRBJ2-3 | TRBV5-5 | TGTGCCAGCAGCTTACCCAGCACAGATACGCAGTATTTT | CASSLPSTDTQYF
. | . | TRBJ2-2 | TRBV19 | TGTGCCAGTAGTTTACAATCCGGGGGAACACCCGGGGAGCTGTTTTTT | CASSLQSGGTPGELFF
. | . | TRBJ1-5 | TRBV18 | TGTGCCAGCTCACCGGGCGGGATTAGCAATCAGCCCCAGCATTTT | CASSPGGISNQPQHF
. | few | TRBJ2-3 | TRBV7-9 | TGTGCCAGCAGCCGGGGGAGGGACAGGTTTACAGATACGCAGTATTTT | CASSRGRDRFTDTQYF
. | . | TRBJ1-5 | TRBV6-5 | TGTGCCAGCAGGGGAACAGGGCTTTATCAGCCCCAGCATTTT | CASRGTGLYQPQHF
. | . | TRBJ2-3 | TRBV21-1 | TGTGCCAGCAGGCGACAGGGGGCCGGAGATACGCAGTATTTT | CASRRQGAGDTQYF
. | . | TRBJ1-6 | TRBV27 | TGTGCCAGCCAAGCAGCGGGGAGATATAATTCACCCCTCCACTTT | CASQAAGRYNSPLHF
. | . | TRBJ1-5 | TRBV18 | TGTGCCAGTGCAGAAGGGGGGCCCCAGCATTTT | CASAEGGPQHF
. | . | TRBJ1-1 | TRBV5-1 | TGCGCCAGCAGCTTGGATGGACACTTGAACACTGAAGCTTTCTTT | CASSLDGHLNTEAFF
. | . | TRBJ1-1 | TRBV12-5 | TGTGCTAGTGGCCAGGAAAACACCTGGGGTGCCACTGAAGCTTTCTTT | CASGQENTWGATEAFF
. | . | TRBJ1-1 | TRBV4-1 | TGCGCCAGCAGCCAAAGTAGGGCAGGCGCCACTGAAGCTTTCTTT | CASSQSRAGATEAFF
TRBD2 | . | TRBJ2-5 | TRBV9 | TGTGCCAGCAGCCAGGGACTAGCGGAAGAGACCCAGTACTTC | CASSQGLAEETQYF
. | once | TRBJ2-7 | TRBV7-9 | TGTGCCAGCAGCCCGGCGGGGTCCTACGAGCAGTACTTC | CASSPAGSYEQYF
TRBD2 | . | TRBJ2-7 | TRBV4-2 | TGTGCCAGCAGCCAAGTACTAGCGGGGGGGCACGAGCAGTACTTC | CASSQVLAGGHEQYF
. | . | TRBJ2-1 | TRBV7-9 | TGTGCCAGCAGGGACACCGACAATGAGCAGTTCTTC | CASRDTDNEQFF
. | . | TRBJ1-1 | TRBV16 | TGTGCCAGCAGCCAACGGCAGGGACACTACACTGAAGCTTTCTTT | CASSQRQGHYTEAFF
. | . | TRBJ1-5 | TRBV6-2/TRBV6-3 | TGTGCCAGCAGTTACGGAGGTCAGCCCCAGCATTTT | CASSYGGQPQHF
. | . | TRBJ1-1 | TRBV19 | TGTGCCAGTAGTATCTCGGCCTCAGGGGTAGGGACTGAAGCTTTCTTT | CASSISASGVGTEAFF
. | . | TRBJ1-3 | TRBV4-1 | TGCGCCAGCAGCCGCGGACAGCAAACTGGAAACACCATATATTTT | CASSRGQQTGNTIYF
. | . | TRBJ2-4 | TRBV3-1/TRBV3-2 | TGTGCCAGCAGCCAAGACCGGACGGGAAGAAACATTCAGTACTTC | CASSQDRTGRNIQYF
. | . | TRBJ1-2 | TRBV4-1 | TGCGCCAGCGCCTTGACCCGCAACTATGGCTACACCTTC | CASALTRNYGYTF
. | few | TRBJ1-2 | TRBV29-1 | TGCAGCGTTGAAGATGGCAGTAACTATGGCTACACCTTC | CSVEDGSNYGYTF
. | . | TRBJ1-3 | TRBV24-1 | TGTGCCACCAGTGATTCGGGTCGGACCATATATTTT | CATSDSGRTIYF
. | . | TRBJ2-2 | TRBV15 | TGTGCCACCAGCAGACGACTGGGGGGTTTGAACACCGGGGAGCTGTTTTTT | CATSRRLGGLNTGELFF
. | . | TRBJ2-1 | TRBV9 | TGTGCCAGCAGCGAAGGGGAGGGGGCGTACTACAATGAGCAGTTCTTC | CASSEGEGAYYNEQFF
. | . | TRBJ1-4 | TRBV18 | TGTGCCAGCAGGGACGGAGATAATGAAAAACTGTTTTTT | CASRDGDNEKLFF
. | . | TRBJ2-2 | TRBV6-5 | TGTGCCAGCAGTTATGAGACACCTTCGAACACCGGGGAGCTGTTTTTT | CASSYETPSNTGELFF
. | once | TRBJ2-2 | TRBV10-1 | TGCGCCAGCAGCGCTGGGGTCGGGGGCGGCACCGGGGAGCTGTTTTTT | CASSAGVGGGTGELFF
. | . | TRBJ1-1 | TRBV19 | TGTGCCAGTAGTCCGAGCCTGAACACTGAAGCTTTCTTT | CASSPSLNTEAFF
. | . | TRBJ1-1 | TRBV4-1 | TGCGCCAGCAGCCAAGTGACACAAGAACGAGAAGCTTTCTTT | CASSQVTQEREAFF
. | . | TRBJ1-3 | TRBV10-2 | TGCGCCAGCAGTGAACAAGGCGGAAACACCATATATTTT | CASSEQGGNTIYF
. | . | TRBJ2-3 | TRBV4-1 | TGCGCCAGCAGCCAAGAGCTGTTGGGTACGCAGTATTTT | CASSQELLGTQYF
. | . | TRBJ1-6 | TRBV11-2 | TGTGCCAGCAGCTCCCGTCGCACCTATAATTCACCCCTCCACTTT | CASSSRRTYNSPLHF
. | . | TRBJ2-7 | TRBV19 | TGTGCCAGTAGTATCGGGGTCTACGAGCAGTACTTC | CASSIGVYEQYF
TRBD1 | . | TRBJ1-1 | TRBV5-6 | TGTGCCAGCAGCTTTAGGACAGGGGGTGGCGGCACTGAAGCTTTCTTT | CASSFRTGGGGTEAFF
. | . | TRBJ2-4 | TRBV21-1 | TGTGCCAGCAGCAAATATCACACCAAGGGCACCCTAGCCAAAAACATTCAGTACTTC | CASSKYHTKGTLAKNIQYF